Given below is one T cell receptor beta chain in context. Its antigen specificity is not known. The record has no base qualities; no much larger clone is one base away. The immunoSEQ Assay was used to sequence TCR beta CDR3 regions from DNA. In the original analysis: To compute T cell density, TCR beta template counts were normalized to usable DNA, which was estimated by amplifying housekeeping genes. Using the preseqR package, richness was estimated by extrapolating to 120,000 templates for tissue samples and 400,000 templates for PBMC samples. Clonality was taken to be one minus Pielou's evenness. To identify tissue-enriched TCRs, differential abundance testing was run on productive amino-acid clonotypes with a minimum total count of 5 and an alpha of 0.1. The Jaccard Index and the Morisita Overlap Index were used to quantify repertoire overlap between compartments. TCR beta CDR3s were clustered by GLIPH together with public tetramer-defined viral CDR3s, and at least three viral sequences plus V-gene enrichment were required for viral motifs. TCRdb carries this immuneACCESS record with in-frame sequences only. Its versions omit some clonotypes, under half of them owing to an unresolved V gene in the studies checked, with the rest unexplained. V and J calls and clone size come straight from that table; D and trimming were deduced from the DNA. In this sample the table shows 48,000 or so clones, 86% of which occur a single time. The ten largest clones represent 18% of the sample.

The data stem from a study of T cells in localized non-small cell lung cancer (dated by TCRdb to the early 2020s). Notes on the research overall: The study analyzed T cell repertoires of roughly 220 early-stage NSCLC patients, comparing tumors and uninvolved tumor-adjacent lungs. The cohort consisted of approximately 220 treatment-naive NSCLC patients whose localized lung tumors had been resected. Of the NSCLC patients, 129 were male and approximately 100 were female, and the mean age was about 69 years.

What the study reported, not specific to this receptor: Because multi-region tumor sequencing was not performed, intratumor heterogeneity could not be ruled out. Uninvolved tumor-adjacent lung showed the highest T cell clonality, higher than tumor, which suggests more focused antigenic responses in the uninvolved tumor-adjacent lung. A median of 57 of the top 100 tumor clones turned up in the paired uninvolved adjacent lung, and 25 to 35 of those clones also ranked among the top 100 of that same adjacent lung. Higher T cell density in blood was associated with longer overall survival, whereas higher clonality in adjacent lung was associated with shorter survival. Because of the exploratory design, TCR variables were selected using unadjusted p-values without false-discovery rate correction.

At diagnosis, tumor, uninvolved tumor-adjacent lung and peripheral blood were collected and then preserved as a mix of FFPE and fresh-frozen material. For TCR repertoire profiling, blood samples were analyzed in the form of peripheral blood mononuclear cells. Reading the germline V gene (reference sequence) gives CDR1 MNHEY and CDR2 SMNVEV. CDR3 length: 14 amino acids, cysteine to phenylalanine. The read is trimmed to its CDR3 DNA, 42 bases read in frame from base 1. Relative to germline, V is 2 bases shorter and J is 8 bases shorter, with 15 bases between their ends. The chain couples TRBV27 to TRBJ1-2; confidence is insufficient to name the D gene. This receptor was obtained from a male donor at least 60 years old with stage III squamous cell lung carcinoma. Sequences were derived from peripheral blood, sampled before any cancer treatment. The CDR3 is CASSLIPAGGGYTF. The DNA sequence follows: TGTGCCAGCAGTTTAATCCCGGCAGGCGGGGGCTACACCTTC.